This TCR beta chain is drawn from a study of early T cells in non-severe SARS-CoV-2 infection (dated by TCRdb to the early 2020s). For context, the study as a whole: Bulk RNA from unsorted whole blood was used for TCR sequencing, so alpha and beta chains could not be paired. Points the paper makes about the study in general: Matching against VDJdb was skewed toward anti-spike CD8 responses, likely underestimated virus-specific expansions, and missed private and CD4 specificities.

Comments on this clonotype: Its target antigen remains unknown. Base qualities were left out, and no much larger clone turns up one base away.

The library was built by means of 5' RACE. TCRdb records NextSeq 500 as the sequencer. To correct for sequencing error and PCR bias, the TCR library protocol tagged individual cDNA molecules with unique molecular identifiers. Sequencing covered both TCR alpha and beta chains, and within each sample the abundances of alpha and beta sequences were tightly co-correlated. For the original study's pipeline: Decombinator V4 was used to annotate the V gene, J gene and CDR3 of the TCR sequences. Expanded TCRs were defined as changing significantly between any two time points under a Poisson model with p below 0.0001. Abundances of TCRs were expressed as counts per million after normalisation to the total number of TCRs sequenced in each sample. VDJdb, accessed 1 November 2021, was searched for CMV, EBV and SARS-CoV-2 annotated TCRs, with TCRs annotated for multiple antigens excluded. The public sequencing data were trimmed at Q25 with fastp and processed into clonotypes with MiXCR by TCRdb, which kept only in-frame beta chains. Under each unique CDR3 protein, matching rows form one entry showing the most common genes and DNA. TCRdb, rather than the study authors, made the V and J calls. The sample records tens of thousands of distinct CDR3 sequences, roughly 5.6% of which are singletons. 30% of the sample goes to the ten largest clones.

A case-control design nested within a healthcare worker cohort in London, UK, was used, with weekly nasopharyngeal swab PCR tests and blood sampling performed. Between 23 and 31 March 2020, the week of the UK lockdown, healthcare workers were enrolled and then followed up weekly for as long as 16 weeks. This receptor was taken from an adult who was a healthcare worker with PCR-confirmed SARS-CoV-2 infection or an uninfected control (not recorded which). The specimen sequenced was whole blood.

The CDR3 here reads CASSLGTVGSTDTQYF. The DNA is TGCGCCAGCAGCCTCGGGACAGTCGGGAGCACAGATACGCAGTATTTT. The V and J segments used are TRBV5-1 and TRBJ2-3, with TRBD1 identical over 7 junction bases. Trimmed from V: 4 bases; trimmed from J: 0 bases; junction bases lacking a gene match: 8. Including cysteine and phenylalanine, the CDR3 has 16 amino acids. Here the CDR3 DNA is all that survives: 48 bases in frame from base 1. The germline V gene supplies CDR1 SGHRS and CDR2 YFSETQ.